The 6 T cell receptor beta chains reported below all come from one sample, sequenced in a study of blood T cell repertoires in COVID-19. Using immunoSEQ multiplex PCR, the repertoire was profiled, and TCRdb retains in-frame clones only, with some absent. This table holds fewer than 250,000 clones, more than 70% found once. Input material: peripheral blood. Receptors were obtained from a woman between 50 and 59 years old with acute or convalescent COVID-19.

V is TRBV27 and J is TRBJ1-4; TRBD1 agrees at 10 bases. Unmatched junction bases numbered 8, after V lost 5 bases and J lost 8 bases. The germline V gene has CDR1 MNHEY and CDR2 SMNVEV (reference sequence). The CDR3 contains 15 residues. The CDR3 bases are TGTGCCAGCAGTCCCCGGGACAGGGGAGGGGAAAAACTGTTTTTT. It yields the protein CASSPRDRGGEKLFF.

The CDR3 loop is CASSRLLAGVTGELFF. DNA of the CDR3: TGTGCCAGTAGTAGGTTACTAGCGGGAGTCACCGGGGAGCTGTTTTTT. V gene TRBV19 combines with J gene TRBJ2-2, with 11 bases fitting TRBD2. The V gene's germline CDR1 is LNHDA and CDR2 SQIVND (reference sequence). V gave up 4 bases and J gave up 4 bases; unmatched junction bases: 5. CDR3 size: 16 residues.

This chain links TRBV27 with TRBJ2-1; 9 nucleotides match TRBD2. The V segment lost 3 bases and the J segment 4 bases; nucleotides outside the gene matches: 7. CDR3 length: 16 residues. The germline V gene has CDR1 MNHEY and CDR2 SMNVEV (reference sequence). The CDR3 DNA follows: TGTGCCAGCAGTTTCTTACTAGCGGGCGCTTACAATGAGCAGTTCTTC. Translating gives CASSFLLAGAYNEQFF.

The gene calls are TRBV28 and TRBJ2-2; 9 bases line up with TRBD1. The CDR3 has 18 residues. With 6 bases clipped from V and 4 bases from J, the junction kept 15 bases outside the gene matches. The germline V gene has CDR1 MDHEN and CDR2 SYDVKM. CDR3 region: CASRTPGTGTATTGELFF. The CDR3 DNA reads TGTGCCAGCAGAACTCCGGGGACAGGGACGGCGACCACCGGGGAGCTGTTTTTT.

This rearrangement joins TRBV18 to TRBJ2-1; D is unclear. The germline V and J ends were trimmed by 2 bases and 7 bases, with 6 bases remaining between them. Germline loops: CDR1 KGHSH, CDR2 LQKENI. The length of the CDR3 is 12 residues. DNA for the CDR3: TGTGCCAGCTCACCATACAGTAATGAGCAGTTCTTC. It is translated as CASSPYSNEQFF.

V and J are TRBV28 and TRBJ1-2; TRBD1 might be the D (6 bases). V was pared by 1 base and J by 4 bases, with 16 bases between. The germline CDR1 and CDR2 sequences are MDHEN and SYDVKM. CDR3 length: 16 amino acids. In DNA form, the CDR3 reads TGTGCCAGCAGTTTATCGTCACCCAGGGGTCCCTATGGCTACACCTTC. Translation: CASSLSSPRGPYGYTF.